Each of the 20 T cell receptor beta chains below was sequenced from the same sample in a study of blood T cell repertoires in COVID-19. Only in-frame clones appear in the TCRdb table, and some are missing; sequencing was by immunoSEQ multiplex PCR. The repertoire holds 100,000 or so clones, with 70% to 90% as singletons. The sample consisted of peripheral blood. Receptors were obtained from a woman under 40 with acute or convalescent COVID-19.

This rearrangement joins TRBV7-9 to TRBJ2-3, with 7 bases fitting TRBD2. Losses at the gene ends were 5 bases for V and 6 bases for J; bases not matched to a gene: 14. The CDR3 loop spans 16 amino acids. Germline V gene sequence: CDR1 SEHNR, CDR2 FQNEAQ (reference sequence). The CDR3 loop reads CASSPKEGLITDTQYF. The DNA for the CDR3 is TGTGCCAGCAGCCCAAAGGAGGGACTAATCACGGATACGCAGTATTTT.

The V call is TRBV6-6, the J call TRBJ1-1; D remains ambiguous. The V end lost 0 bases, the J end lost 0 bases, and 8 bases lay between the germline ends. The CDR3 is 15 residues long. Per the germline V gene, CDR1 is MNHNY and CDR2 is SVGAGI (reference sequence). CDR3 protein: CASSYSIRLNTEAFF. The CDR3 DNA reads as TGTGCCAGCAGTTACTCAATCAGGCTGAACACTGAAGCTTTCTTT.

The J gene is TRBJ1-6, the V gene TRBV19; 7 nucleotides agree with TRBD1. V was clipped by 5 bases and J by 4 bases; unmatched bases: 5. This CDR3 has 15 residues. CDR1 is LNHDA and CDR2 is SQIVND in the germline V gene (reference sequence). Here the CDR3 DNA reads TGTGCCAGTAGTCCCCGGGACAGATATAATTCACCCCTCCACTTT. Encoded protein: CASSPRDRYNSPLHF. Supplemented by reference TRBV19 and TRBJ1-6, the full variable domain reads DGGITQSPKYLFRKEGQNVTLSCEQNLNHDAMYWYRQDPGQGLRLIYYSQIVNDFQKGDIAEGYSVSREKKESFPLTVTSAQKNPTAFYLCASSPRDRYNSPLHFGNGTRLTVT.

For the CDR3, the DNA is TGTGCCAGCAGTCCCTCCCTGGGAGGTGGTTCACCCCTCCACTTT. Protein: CASSPSLGGGSPLHF. The chain is built from TRBV28 and TRBJ1-6; no definite D call. The CDR3 is made up of 15 amino acids. Germline V gene sequence: CDR1 MDHEN, CDR2 SYDVKM. Trimming took off 5 bases at V and 9 bases at J, with 17 bases between the two ends.

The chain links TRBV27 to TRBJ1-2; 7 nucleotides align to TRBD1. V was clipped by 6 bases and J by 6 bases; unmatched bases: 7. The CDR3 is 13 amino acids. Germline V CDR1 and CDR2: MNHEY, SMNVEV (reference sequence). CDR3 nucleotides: TGTGCCAGCAGCTTGGACAGGAAAAATGGCTACACCTTC. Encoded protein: CASSLDRKNGYTF.

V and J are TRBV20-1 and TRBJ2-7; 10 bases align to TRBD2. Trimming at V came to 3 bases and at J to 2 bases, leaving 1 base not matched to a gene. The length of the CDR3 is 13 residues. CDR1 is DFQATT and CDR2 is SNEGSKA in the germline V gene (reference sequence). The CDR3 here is CSASLAGAYEQYF. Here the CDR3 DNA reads TGCAGTGCTAGTCTAGCGGGGGCCTACGAGCAGTACTTC.

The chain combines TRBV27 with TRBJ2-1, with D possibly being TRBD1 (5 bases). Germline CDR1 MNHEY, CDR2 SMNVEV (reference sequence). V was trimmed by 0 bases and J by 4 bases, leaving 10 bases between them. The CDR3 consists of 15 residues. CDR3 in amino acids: CASSLSGALYNEQFF. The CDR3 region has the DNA TGTGCCAGCAGTTTATCAGGGGCCCTTTACAATGAGCAGTTCTTC.

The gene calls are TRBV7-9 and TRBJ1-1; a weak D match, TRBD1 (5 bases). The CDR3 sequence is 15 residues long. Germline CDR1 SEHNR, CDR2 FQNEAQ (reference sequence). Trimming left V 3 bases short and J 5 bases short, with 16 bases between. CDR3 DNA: TGTGCCAGCAGCTTTCATGTTCCAGGGCGAACTGAAGCTTTCTTT. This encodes CASSFHVPGRTEAFF.

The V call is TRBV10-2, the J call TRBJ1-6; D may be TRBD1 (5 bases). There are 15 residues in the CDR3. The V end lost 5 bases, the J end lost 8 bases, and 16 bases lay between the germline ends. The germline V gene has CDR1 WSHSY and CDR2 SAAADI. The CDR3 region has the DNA TGCGCCAGCAGTCTCCTTTGGGGGGAACATTCACCCCTCCACTTT. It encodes CASSLLWGEHSPLHF.

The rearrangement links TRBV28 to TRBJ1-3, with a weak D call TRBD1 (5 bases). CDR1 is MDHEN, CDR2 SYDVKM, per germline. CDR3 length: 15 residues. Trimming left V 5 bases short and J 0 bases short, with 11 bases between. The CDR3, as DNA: TGTGCCAGCAGTCTGTACGGGGGCTCTGGAAACACCATATATTTT. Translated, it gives CASSLYGGSGNTIYF.

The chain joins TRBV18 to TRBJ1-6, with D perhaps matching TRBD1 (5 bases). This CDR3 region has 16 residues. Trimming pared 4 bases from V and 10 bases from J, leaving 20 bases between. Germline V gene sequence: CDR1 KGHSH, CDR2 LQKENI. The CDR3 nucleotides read TGTGCCAGCTCACTCCAGGGTCCCACCTTTAGGTCACCCCTCCACTTT. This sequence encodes CASSLQGPTFRSPLHF.

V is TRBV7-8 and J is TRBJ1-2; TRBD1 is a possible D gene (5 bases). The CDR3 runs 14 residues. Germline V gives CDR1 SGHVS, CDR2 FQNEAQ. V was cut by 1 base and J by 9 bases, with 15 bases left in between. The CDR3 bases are TGTGCCAGCAGCTTAGACCAAGGCGGGGGGAGCTACACCTTC. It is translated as CASSLDQGGGSYTF.

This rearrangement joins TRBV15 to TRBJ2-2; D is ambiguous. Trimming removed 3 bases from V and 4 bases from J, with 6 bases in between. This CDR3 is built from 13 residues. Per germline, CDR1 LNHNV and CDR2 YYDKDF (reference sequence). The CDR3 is CATSRETTGELFF. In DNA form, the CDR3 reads TGTGCCACCAGCAGGGAGACCACCGGGGAGCTGTTTTTT. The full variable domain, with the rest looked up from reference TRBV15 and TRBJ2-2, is DAMVIQNPRYQVTQFGKPVTLSCSQTLNHNVMYWYQQKSSQAPKLLFHYYDKDFNNEADTPDNFQSRRPNTSFCFLDIRSPGLGDTAMYLCATSRETTGELFFGEGSRLTVL.

Here the CDR3 DNA reads TGTGCCAGCAGCTTGGGGAAAGGGGGTAAAACCGGGGAGCTGTTTTTT. It translates to CASSLGKGGKTGELFF. V usage is TRBV5-4 and J usage is TRBJ2-2; a possible D gene is TRBD1 (6 bases). CDR1 and CDR2 from the germline V gene are SGHNT and YYREEE (reference sequence). Trimming pared 0 bases from V and 5 bases from J, leaving 14 bases between. CDR3 size: 16 residues. The full variable domain, rest sourced from reference TRBV5-4 and TRBJ2-2, is ETGVTQSPTHLIKTRGQQVTLRCSSQSGHNTVSWYQQALGQGPQFIFQYYREEENGRGNFPPRFSGLQFPNYSSELNVNALELDDSALYLCASSLGKGGKTGELFFGEGSRLTVL.

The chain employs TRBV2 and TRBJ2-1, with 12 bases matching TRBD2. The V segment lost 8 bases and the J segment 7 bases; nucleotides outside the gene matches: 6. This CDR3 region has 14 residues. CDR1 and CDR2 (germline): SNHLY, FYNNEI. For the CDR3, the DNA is TGTGCCAGCTCTAGCGGGGGGGCCGTGAATGAGCAGTTCTTC. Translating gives CASSSGGAVNEQFF. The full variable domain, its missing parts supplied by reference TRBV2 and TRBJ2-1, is EPEVTQTPSHQVTQMGQEVILRCVPISNHLYFYWYRQILGQKVEFLVSFYNNEISEKSEIFDDQFSVERPDGSNFTLKIRSTKLEDSAMYFCASSSGGAVNEQFFGPGTRLTVL.

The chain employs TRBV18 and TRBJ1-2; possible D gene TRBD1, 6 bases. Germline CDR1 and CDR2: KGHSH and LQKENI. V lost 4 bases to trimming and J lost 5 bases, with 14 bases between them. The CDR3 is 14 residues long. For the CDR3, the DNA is TGTGCCAGCTCACAGTACTTGCAGGGGTATGGCTACACCTTC. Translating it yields CASSQYLQGYGYTF.

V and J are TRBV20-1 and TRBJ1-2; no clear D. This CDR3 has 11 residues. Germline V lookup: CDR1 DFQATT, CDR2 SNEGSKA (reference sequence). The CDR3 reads CRPGDNYGYTF. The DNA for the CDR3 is TGCAGACCGGGAGATAACTATGGCTACACCTTC.

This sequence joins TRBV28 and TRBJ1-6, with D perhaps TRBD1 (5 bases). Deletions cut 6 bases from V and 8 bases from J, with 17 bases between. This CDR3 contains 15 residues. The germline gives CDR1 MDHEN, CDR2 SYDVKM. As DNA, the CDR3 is TGTGCCAGCAGCCCTGGGGGGGAACTCCATTCACCCCTCCACTTT. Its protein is CASSPGGELHSPLHF.

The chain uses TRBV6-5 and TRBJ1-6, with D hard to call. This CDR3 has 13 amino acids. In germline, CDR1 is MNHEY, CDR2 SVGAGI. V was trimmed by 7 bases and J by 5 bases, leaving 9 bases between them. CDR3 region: CASNGLNNSPLHF. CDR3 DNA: TGTGCCAGCAATGGGCTGAATAATTCACCCCTCCACTTT.

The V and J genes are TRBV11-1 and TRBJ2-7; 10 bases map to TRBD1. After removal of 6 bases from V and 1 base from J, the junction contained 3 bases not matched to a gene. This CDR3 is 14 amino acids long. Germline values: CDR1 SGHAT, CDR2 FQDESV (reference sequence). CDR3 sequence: CASSSDRGSYEQYF. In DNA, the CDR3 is TGTGCCAGCAGTTCGGACAGGGGGTCCTACGAGCAGTACTTC.